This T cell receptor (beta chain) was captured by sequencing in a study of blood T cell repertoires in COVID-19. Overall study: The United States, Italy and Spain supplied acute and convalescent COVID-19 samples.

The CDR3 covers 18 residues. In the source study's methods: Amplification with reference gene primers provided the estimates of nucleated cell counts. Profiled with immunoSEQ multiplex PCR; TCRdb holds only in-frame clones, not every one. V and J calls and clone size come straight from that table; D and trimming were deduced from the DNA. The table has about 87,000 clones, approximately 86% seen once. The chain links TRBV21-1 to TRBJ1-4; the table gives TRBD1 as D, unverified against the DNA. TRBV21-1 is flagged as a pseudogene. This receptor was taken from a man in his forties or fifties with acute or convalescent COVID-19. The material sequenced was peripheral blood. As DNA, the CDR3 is TGTGCCAGCAGCCTTGGGGATTCCTTACAGGGGGGAAATGAAAAACTGTTTTTT. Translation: CASSLGDSLQGGNEKLFF.